The present TCR beta chain was sequenced within a study of blood T cell repertoires in COVID-19. The overall study: There were acute and convalescent COVID-19 samples, and they came from the United States, Italy and Spain. PBMCs, B-cell-depleted T cells, or T cells provided the cDNA or gDNA that made up the material.

Per the study methods: Nucleated cell number was recorded as an estimate derived from reference gene primer amplification. Assay used: immunoSEQ multiplex PCR; TCRdb lists only in-frame clones, some missing. Clone size and the V and J calls come from that table; the DNA yielded D and trimming. The profile shows 120,000 or so clones, about two thirds of them singletons. The germline CDR1 and CDR2 sequences are MGHRA and YSYEKL. The CDR3 consists of 15 residues. Trimming removed 0 bases at V and 3 bases at J, with 9 bases between. This rearrangement joins TRBV4-1 to TRBJ1-5, with D perhaps TRBD1 (5 bases). The clonotype comes from a human donor with acute or convalescent COVID-19. The donor label of this sample is uncertain. Input material: peripheral blood. The CDR3: CASSQDVQDNQPQHF. CDR3 coding DNA: TGCGCCAGCAGCCAAGATGTACAGGACAATCAGCCCCAGCATTTT.